This T cell receptor beta chain was profiled in a study of blood T cell repertoires in COVID-19 (TCRdb year 2020). A note on the overall study: Samples from collaborators originated in the United States, Italy and Spain and spanned both the acute and convalescent phases of COVID-19. The material from the prospective study consisted of cDNA or gDNA derived from T cells, B-cell-depleted T cells, or PBMCs. The sample metadata nearly always contained a de-identified subject ID, COVID-19 status, age in years and sex. The dataset comprised deeply sampled blood TCRbeta repertoires from subjects exposed to, actively infected with, or recovered from COVID-19. Where available, HLA class I and class II types were obtained from metadata supplied by the sample provider rather than from assay-based typing. The repertoires were released in a freely available public database intended as a resource for research on the immune response to SARS-CoV-2. Samples were obtained from the ongoing ImmuneRACE study (first 160 participants) and from 1,254 subjects provided by 6 global collaborators.

As to this clone: There is no known antigen for this receptor. No much larger clone exists at a distance of one base, and base qualities are not known.

The germline V and J ends show losses of 4 bases and 3 bases respectively, and no gene match explains 8 bases of the junction. The CDR3, from cysteine to phenylalanine, totals 15 residues. Solely the CDR3 DNA is kept, with 45 bases framed from the first base. Sequences MDHEN (CDR1) and SYDVKM (CDR2) are obtained from the germline V gene. Collaborating institutions collected whole blood in K2EDTA tubes following their own protocols. For TCRbeta analysis, collaborators shipped samples as frozen whole blood, isolated PBMCs, or DNA extracted from either of those sample types. TCRbeta CDR3 regions were amplified from genomic DNA using the immunoSEQ Assay, a bias-controlled multiplex PCR. As for the original processing: Nucleated cell counts per sample were estimated from amplification of reference gene primers within the assay. To quantify the absolute abundance of each unique TCRbeta CDR3 rearrangement, sequence reads were collapsed and filtered. For each sample, productive Simpson clonality was calculated as the square root of Simpson's diversity index over productive rearrangements. TCRdb carries this immuneACCESS record with in-frame sequences only. Its versions omit some clonotypes, under half of them owing to an unresolved V gene in the studies checked, with the rest unexplained. That table furnishes V, J and clone size, whereas the DNA furnished D and trimming. The sample table records fewer than 250,000 clones; less than 90% of these occur just once. The ten largest clones add up to under 0.9% of the sample.

The paper as a whole reports these results and caveats: Clinical and demographic metadata were provided uncurated, with the amount varying by source and participant.

Sequenced material: peripheral blood. The receptor comes from a man aged 35 to 55 with acute or convalescent COVID-19. The sequence links TRBV28 to TRBJ2-7, with 8 central nucleotides matching TRBD2. The CDR3 sequence is CASSSPSREDYEQYF. In nucleotide form, the sequence is TGTGCCAGCAGTTCCCCTTCGCGGGAGGACTACGAGCAGTACTTC.